The TCR beta chain described here comes from a study of vaccination effects on CD4 cells after COVID-19 (dated 2022 in TCRdb). In the study overall: Each participant received two doses of an mRNA SARS-CoV-2 vaccine, either BNT162b2 or mRNA-1273. In both COVID-19 convalescent patients and infection-naive vaccine recipients, the study compared SARS-CoV-2 spike-specific CD4+ TCR repertoires from before mRNA vaccination with those from after it. A total of 9 to 11 COVID-19 convalescent patients and several SARS-CoV-2-naive healthy vaccine recipients were included in the full study. Cultures from other donors in the study were sequenced using the Oncomine TCR Beta short-read assay on an Illumina iSeq 100. On the study overall, not on this receptor specifically: The study was limited by a small number of convalescent patients, and early post-infection timepoints were lacking. Marked clonal contraction was observed in both infection-induced and vaccine-induced clones at late post-vaccination timepoints, consistent with waning T cell responses. In healthy vaccine recipients, vaccine-induced clones were almost all SARS-CoV-2 mono-reactive, with only 1 of 255 cross-reactive with common cold coronaviruses.

Library construction relied on the immunoSEQ multiplex PCR assay. DNA from the cultured and isolated CD4+ T cells underwent TCR beta CDR3 sequencing. The original pipeline was this. The analysis removed non-productive TCR sequences, trimmed reads to the CDR3 region, and retained only CDR3s that were 7 or more amino acids long. The MANAFEST web app was used to pick out antigen-specific clonotypes by comparing their expansion in peptide wells with that in reference cultures. For clones to be considered positive, expansion at FDR<0.05 versus reference and all other wells, an odds ratio above 5, and a frequency above 0.1% in two replicate wells were required. A clonotype was defined as cross-reactive if the clonotype was significantly expanded both in SARS-CoV-2 spike wells and in at least one common cold coronavirus spike condition. Using the stringdist R package, CDR3 similarity was measured by Levenshtein distance, and unrooted trees were constructed with ape in R 3.6.1. What TCRdb holds here is the immuneACCESS table cut down to in-frame rearrangements. Part of the clones is not present; checked against another copy, under half of the missing clones reflect an unresolved V gene, and the others are unexplained. For V, J and clone size, that table is used; D and trimming come from the DNA. The sample contains tens of thousands of clones, roughly 75% of them found a single time. Jointly, the top ten make up roughly 3.5% of the sample.

This clone is a singleton in its sample. Its cognate antigen has yet to be identified. Qualities for individual bases were not recorded, and no much larger clone is one base off. The ViraFEST assay stimulated PBMC with viral peptide pools and then used TCR sequencing to identify antigen-specific CD4+ T cell clonotypes by expansion. After less than 13 days of culture, CD4+ T cells were isolated with the EasySep CD4+ T cell isolation kit. Negative nucleocapsid antibody results before and after vaccination confirmed that the healthy vaccine recipients had no prior SARS-CoV-2 infection. Two million PBMC per well were cultured in IMDM with approximately 5% human AB serum, 10 IU/ml IL-2 and gentamicin, plus 10 ug/ml peptides. Half of the culture medium was replaced with fresh IL-2-containing medium on days 3 and 7. Each peptide stimulation condition was cultured in triplicate wells unless otherwise noted. PBMC were separated from whole blood using Ficoll-Paque Plus gradient centrifugation and were then either cryopreserved at -140C or used fresh. The overlapping peptide pools covered the spike proteins of SARS-CoV-2 and of the common cold coronaviruses HCoV-NL63, HCoV-OC43 and HCoV-229E. The QIAamp micro DNA kit was used to extract genomic DNA from the cultured CD4+ T cells.

As encoded in the germline V gene, CDR1 is MNHEY while CDR2 is SVGAGI. The CDR3 contains 15 residues, cysteine and phenylalanine counted. The retained sequence is limited to the CDR3, 45 bases, with the frame set at the first base. Trimming at the junction amounts to 6 bases on V and 0 bases on J, and the germline ends lie 12 bases apart. The TCR sequence derives from a human donor who received a COVID-19 vaccine. Sequencing used CD4+ T cells from PBMCs cultured with HCoV-OC43 spike peptides, obtained before COVID-19 vaccination. Reading the label with the study, this specimen's cell subset or site is: HCoV-OC43 spike overlapping peptide pool stimulation. The V and J segments used are TRBV6-5 and TRBJ1-3; TRBD1 is perhaps the D gene, given 5 matching bases. The CDR3 protein is CASSREWLSGNTIYF. The bases are TGTGCCAGCAGCAGGGAATGGCTCTCTGGAAACACCATATATTTT.